This TCR beta chain was profiled in a study of blood T cell repertoires in COVID-19. With 3 bases clipped from V and 1 base from J, the junction kept 3 bases outside the gene matches. CDR3 length: 16 residues. Germline V CDR1 and CDR2: MDHEN, SYDVKM. Methods used by the authors: Reference gene primer amplification in the assay estimated nucleated cell counts. This table comes from immunoSEQ multiplex PCR, and its TCRdb copy is limited to in-frame clones, with some not included. V and J calls and clone size are copied from that table; D and trimming were computed from the DNA. The table records around 110,000 clones, about nine tenths of them present only once. This clone was seen once.

The sequence was obtained from a human donor with active COVID-19. The donor label of this sample is uncertain. Sequenced: peripheral blood. The genes are TRBV28 and TRBJ2-2; 9 nucleotides line up with TRBD1. CDR3 nucleotide sequence: TGTGCCAGCAGTTTCGAGGGACAGGGGAACACCGGGGAGCTGTTTTTT. Its translation is CASSFEGQGNTGELFF. The full variable domain, completed using reference TRBV28 and TRBJ2-2, is DVKVTQSSRYLVKRTGEKVFLECVQDMDHENMFWYRQDPGLGLRLIYFSYDVKMKEKGDIPEGYSVSREKKERFSLILESASTNQTSMYLCASSFEGQGNTGELFFGEGSRLTVL.